This T cell receptor (beta chain) was recorded in a study of cytomegalovirus exposure and HLA in healthy donors. Each donor was nominally healthy when sampled (though unrecorded immune exposures were likely). About this clone itself: Its antigen is as yet unknown.

Primers for the PCR totalled 60 Vbeta and 13 Jbeta. The protocol was immunoSEQ multiplex PCR, while the TCRdb copy is restricted to in-frame clones and leaves out a portion. The profile shows roughly 190,000 clones, around 87% of them singletons. The CDR3 is made up of 14 amino acids. Trimming removed 7 bases at V and 0 bases at J, with 8 bases between. Germline CDR1 and CDR2: SGHRS and YFSETQ. Overall study findings and caveats: Presence/absence comparisons presumed near-even sequencing depth among donors.

The TCR sequence derives from a man younger than 45 in good health and CMV-seronegative. Sequencing input: PBMCs. The chain joins TRBV5-1 to TRBJ2-6; no clear D. The CDR3 protein is CASESGSGANVLTF. The CDR3 DNA sequence: TGCGCCAGCGAATCCGGCTCTGGGGCCAACGTCCTGACTTTC.